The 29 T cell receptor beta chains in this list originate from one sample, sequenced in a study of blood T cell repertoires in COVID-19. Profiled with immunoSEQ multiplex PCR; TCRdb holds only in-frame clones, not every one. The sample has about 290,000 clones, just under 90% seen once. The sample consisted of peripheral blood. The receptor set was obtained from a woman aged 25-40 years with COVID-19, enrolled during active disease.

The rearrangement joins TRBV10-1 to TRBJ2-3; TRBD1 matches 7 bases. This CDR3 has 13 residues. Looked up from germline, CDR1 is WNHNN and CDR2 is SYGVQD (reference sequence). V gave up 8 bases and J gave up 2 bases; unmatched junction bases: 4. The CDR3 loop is CASADRDTDTQYF. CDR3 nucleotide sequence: TGCGCCAGCGCCGACAGGGACACAGATACGCAGTATTTT.

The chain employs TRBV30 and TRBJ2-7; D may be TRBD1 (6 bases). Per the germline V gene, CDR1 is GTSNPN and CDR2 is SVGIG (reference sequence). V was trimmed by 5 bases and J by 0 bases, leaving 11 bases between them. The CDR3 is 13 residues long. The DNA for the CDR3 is TGTGCCTGGTCACAGGGATTCTCCTACGAGCAGTACTTC. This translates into CAWSQGFSYEQYF.

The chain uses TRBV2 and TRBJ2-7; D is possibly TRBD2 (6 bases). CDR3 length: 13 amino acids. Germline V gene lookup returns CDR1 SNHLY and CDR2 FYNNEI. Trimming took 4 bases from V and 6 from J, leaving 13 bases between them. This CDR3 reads CASSGAAGSEQYF. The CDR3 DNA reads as TGTGCCAGCAGTGGTGCGGCGGGGAGCGAGCAGTACTTC.

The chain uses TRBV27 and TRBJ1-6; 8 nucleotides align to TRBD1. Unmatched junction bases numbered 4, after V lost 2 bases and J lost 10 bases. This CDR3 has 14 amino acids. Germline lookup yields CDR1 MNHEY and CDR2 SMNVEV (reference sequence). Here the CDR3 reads CASSLGQGYSPLHF. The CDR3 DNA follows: TGTGCCAGCAGTTTAGGACAGGGTTACTCACCCCTCCACTTT.

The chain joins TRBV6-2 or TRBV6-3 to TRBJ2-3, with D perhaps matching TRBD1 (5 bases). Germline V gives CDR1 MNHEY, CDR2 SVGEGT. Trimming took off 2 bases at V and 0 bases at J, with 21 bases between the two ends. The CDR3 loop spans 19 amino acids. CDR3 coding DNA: TGTGCCAGCAGTTACACCCCCAACTCAGGGATACGAAGCACAGATACGCAGTATTTT. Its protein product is CASSYTPNSGIRSTDTQYF.

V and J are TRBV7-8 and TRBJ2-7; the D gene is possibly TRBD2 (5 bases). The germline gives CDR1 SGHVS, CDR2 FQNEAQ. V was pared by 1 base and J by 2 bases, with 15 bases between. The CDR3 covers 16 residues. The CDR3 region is CASSLVMAGGPYEQYF. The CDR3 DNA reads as TGTGCCAGCAGCTTAGTAATGGCGGGTGGTCCCTACGAGCAGTACTTC.

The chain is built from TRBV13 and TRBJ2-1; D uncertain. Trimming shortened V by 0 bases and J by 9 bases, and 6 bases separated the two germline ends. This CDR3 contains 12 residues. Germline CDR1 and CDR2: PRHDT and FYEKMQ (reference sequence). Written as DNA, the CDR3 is TGTGCCAGCAGCTTAGGGGCAGGTGAGCAGTTCTTC. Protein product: CASSLGAGEQFF.

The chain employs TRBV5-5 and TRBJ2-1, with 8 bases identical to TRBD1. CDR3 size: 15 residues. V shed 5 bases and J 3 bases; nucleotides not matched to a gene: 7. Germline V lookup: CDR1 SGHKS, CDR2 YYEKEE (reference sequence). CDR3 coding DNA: TGTGCCAGCAGTCGCCTACAGGGGGACTACAATGAGCAGTTCTTC. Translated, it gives CASSRLQGDYNEQFF.

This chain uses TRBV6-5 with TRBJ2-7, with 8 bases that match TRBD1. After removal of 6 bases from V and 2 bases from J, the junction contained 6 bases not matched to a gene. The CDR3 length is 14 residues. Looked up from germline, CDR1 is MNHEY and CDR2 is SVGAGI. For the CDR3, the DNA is TGTGCCAGCAGGAGACAGGGGAGGACCTACGAGCAGTACTTC. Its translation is CASRRQGRTYEQYF.

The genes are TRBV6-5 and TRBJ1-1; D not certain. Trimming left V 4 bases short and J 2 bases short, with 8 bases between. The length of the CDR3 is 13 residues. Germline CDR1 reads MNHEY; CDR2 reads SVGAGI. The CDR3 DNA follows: TGTGCCAGCAGTTCATCGGTAAACACTGAAGCTTTCTTT. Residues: CASSSSVNTEAFF.

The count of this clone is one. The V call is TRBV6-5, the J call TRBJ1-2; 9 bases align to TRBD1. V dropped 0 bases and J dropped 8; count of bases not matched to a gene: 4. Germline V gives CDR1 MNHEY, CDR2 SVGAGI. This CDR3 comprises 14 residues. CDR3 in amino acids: CASSYSGQGEGYTF. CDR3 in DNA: TGTGCCAGCAGTTACTCGGGACAGGGAGAAGGCTACACCTTC.

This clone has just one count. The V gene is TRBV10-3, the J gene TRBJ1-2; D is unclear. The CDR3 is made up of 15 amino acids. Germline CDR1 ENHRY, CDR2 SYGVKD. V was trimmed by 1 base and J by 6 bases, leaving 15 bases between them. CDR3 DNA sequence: TGTGCCATCAGTGAGTTCCCTCCGGGAGACGATGGCTACACCTTC. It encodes CAISEFPPGDDGYTF.

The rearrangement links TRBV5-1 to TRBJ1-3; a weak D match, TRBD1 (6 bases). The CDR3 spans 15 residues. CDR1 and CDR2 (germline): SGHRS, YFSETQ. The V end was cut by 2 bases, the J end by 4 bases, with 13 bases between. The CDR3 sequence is CASSFTGLEGNTIYF. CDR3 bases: TGCGCCAGCAGCTTTACAGGGCTTGAGGGAAACACCATATATTTT.

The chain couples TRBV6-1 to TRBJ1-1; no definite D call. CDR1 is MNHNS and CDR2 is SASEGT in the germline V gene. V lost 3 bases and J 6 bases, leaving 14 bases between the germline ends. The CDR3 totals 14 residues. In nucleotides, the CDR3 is TGTGCCAGCAGTGAGGCCGGGTCACGATCTGAAGCTTTCTTT. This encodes CASSEAGSRSEAFF.

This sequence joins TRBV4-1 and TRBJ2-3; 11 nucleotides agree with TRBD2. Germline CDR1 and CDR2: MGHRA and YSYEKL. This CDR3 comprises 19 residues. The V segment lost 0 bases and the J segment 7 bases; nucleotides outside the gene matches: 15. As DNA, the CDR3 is TGCGCCAGCAGCCAAGAGGATAAGGTGGTTAGCGGGGGGGCCCATACGCAGTATTTT. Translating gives CASSQEDKVVSGGAHTQYF.

In DNA form, the CDR3 reads TGTGCCAGCAGCCGCGAGGGGGGGCGATACAATGAGCAGTTCTTC. Translated, it gives CASSREGGRYNEQFF. The V gene is TRBV6-5, the J gene TRBJ2-1, with D perhaps TRBD2 (7 bases). Between the trimmed V and J ends, which lost 6 bases and 4 bases, there was a span of 16 bases. This CDR3 has 15 residues. Germline assignment: CDR1 MNHEY and CDR2 SVGAGI.

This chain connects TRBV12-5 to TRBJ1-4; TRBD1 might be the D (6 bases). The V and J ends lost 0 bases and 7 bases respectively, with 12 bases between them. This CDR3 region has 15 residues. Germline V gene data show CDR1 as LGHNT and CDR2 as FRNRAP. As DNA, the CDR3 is TGTGCTAGTGGTTTGGTAATAGGGGGTGGTGAAAAACTGTTTTTT. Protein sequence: CASGLVIGGGEKLFF.

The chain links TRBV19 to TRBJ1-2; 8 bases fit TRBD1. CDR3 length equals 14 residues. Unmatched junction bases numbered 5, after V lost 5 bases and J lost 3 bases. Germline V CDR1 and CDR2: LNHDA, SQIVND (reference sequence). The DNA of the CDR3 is TGTGCCAGTAGTGCCGGACAGGGTTACTATGGCTACACCTTC. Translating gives CASSAGQGYYGYTF. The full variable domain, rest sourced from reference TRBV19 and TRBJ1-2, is DGGITQSPKYLFRKEGQNVTLSCEQNLNHDAMYWYRQDPGQGLRLIYYSQIVNDFQKGDIAEGYSVSREKKESFPLTVTSAQKNPTAFYLCASSAGQGYYGYTFGSGTRLTVV.

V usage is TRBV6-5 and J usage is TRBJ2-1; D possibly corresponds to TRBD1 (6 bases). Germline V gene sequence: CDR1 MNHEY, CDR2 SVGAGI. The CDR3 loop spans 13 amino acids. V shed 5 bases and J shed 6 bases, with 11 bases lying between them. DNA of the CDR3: TGTGCCAGCAGTCTCACAGGGTTCAATGAGCAGTTCTTC. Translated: CASSLTGFNEQFF.

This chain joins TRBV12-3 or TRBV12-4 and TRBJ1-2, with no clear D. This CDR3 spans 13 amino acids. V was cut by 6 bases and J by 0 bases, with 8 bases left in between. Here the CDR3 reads CASSPEPNYGYTF. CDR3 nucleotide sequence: TGTGCCAGCAGCCCCGAGCCTAACTATGGCTACACCTTC.

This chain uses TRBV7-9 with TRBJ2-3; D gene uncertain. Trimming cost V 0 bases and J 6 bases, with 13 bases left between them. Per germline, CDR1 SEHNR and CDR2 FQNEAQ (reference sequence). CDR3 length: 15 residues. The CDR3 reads CASSLARGETDTQYF. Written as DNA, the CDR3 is TGTGCCAGCAGCTTAGCACGAGGAGAGACGGATACGCAGTATTTT.

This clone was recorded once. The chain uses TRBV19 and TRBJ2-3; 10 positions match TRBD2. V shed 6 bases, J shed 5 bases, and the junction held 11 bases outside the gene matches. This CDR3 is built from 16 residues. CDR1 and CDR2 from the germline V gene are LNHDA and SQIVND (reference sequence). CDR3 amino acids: CASSLASGRAVDTQYF. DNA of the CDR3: TGTGCCAGTAGCCTAGCCAGCGGGAGGGCCGTAGATACGCAGTATTTT.

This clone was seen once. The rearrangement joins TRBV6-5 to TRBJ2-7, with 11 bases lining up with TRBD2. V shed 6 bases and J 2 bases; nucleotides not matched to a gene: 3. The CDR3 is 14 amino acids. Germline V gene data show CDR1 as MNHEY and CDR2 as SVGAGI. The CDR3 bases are TGTGCCAGCAGCCGACTAGCGGGAACCTACGAGCAGTACTTC. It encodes CASSRLAGTYEQYF.

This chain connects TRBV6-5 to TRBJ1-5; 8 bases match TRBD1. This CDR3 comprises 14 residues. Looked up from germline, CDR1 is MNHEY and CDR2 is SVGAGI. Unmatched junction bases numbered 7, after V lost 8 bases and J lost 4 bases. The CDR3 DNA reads TGTGCCAGCGTCGACAGGGGATGGAATCAGCCCCAGCATTTT. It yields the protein CASVDRGWNQPQHF.

For the CDR3, the DNA is TGTGCCAGCAGAGCCGGGACAGGGCAGGTGTACGAGCAGTACTTC. Protein: CASRAGTGQVYEQYF. The J gene is TRBJ2-7, the V gene TRBV7-9; 9 nucleotides line up with TRBD1. CDR1 is SEHNR and CDR2 is FQNEAQ in the germline V gene (reference sequence). J lost 4 bases, V lost 6 bases, and 10 bases had no gene match. The CDR3 is 15 amino acids.

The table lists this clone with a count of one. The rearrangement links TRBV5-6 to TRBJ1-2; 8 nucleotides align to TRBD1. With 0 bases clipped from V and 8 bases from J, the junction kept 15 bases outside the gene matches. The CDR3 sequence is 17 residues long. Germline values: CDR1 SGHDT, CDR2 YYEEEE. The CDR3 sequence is CASSLVIASRGRGGYTF. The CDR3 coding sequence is TGTGCCAGCAGCTTGGTCATCGCCAGCAGGGGGCGTGGAGGCTACACCTTC.

CDR3 sequence reads: CASTPGQPSEGYTF. The CDR3 DNA sequence: TGTGCCAGCACCCCGGGACAGCCGTCCGAGGGCTACACCTTC. The genes are TRBV6-2 or TRBV6-3 and TRBJ1-2; TRBD1 aligns across 7 bases. The CDR3 covers 14 residues. Germline loops: CDR1 MNHEY, CDR2 SVGEGT. Losses at the gene ends were 7 bases for V and 8 bases for J; bases not matched to a gene: 13.

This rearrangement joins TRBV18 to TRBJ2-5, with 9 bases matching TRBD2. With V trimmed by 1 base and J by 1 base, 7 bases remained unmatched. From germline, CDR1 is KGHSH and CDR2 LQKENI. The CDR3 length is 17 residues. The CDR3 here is CASSPQPSGAAQETQYF. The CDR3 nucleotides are TGTGCCAGCTCACCACAGCCTAGCGGGGCAGCCCAAGAGACCCAGTACTTC.

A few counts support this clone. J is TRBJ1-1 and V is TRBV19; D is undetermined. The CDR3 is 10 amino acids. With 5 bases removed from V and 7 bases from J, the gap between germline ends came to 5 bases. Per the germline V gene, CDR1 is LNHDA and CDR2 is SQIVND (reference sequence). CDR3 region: CASSSGEAFF. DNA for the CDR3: TGTGCCAGTAGTTCCGGTGAAGCTTTCTTT.